This T cell receptor beta chain was obtained from a study of blood T cell repertoires in COVID-19. In the study overall: Specimens from acute and convalescent COVID-19 originated in the United States, Italy and Spain. PBMCs, B-cell-depleted T cells, or T cells were the source of the cDNA or gDNA that made up the material.

The ends lost 6 bases at V and 6 bases at J; junction bases unmatched: 4. CDR1 is SQVTM and CDR2 is ANQGSEA in the germline V gene. The CDR3 contains 12 residues. In the authors' workflow: The authors estimated nucleated cell counts from reference gene primer amplification. TCRdb's table, derived via immunoSEQ multiplex PCR, lists solely in-frame clones and lacks some. The V and J calls and clone size were taken over from that table, and D and trimming were inferred from the DNA. This table has about 80,000 clones, roughly 76% appearing once. The specimen sequenced was peripheral blood. The chain joins TRBV29-1 to TRBJ2-2, with 7 bases that match TRBD2. This TCR derives from a man aged 70-80 years with active or convalescent COVID-19. In nucleotides, the CDR3 is TGCAGCGTGCGGACTAGTGCCGGGGAGCTGTTTTTT. Translating it yields CSVRTSAGELFF.